The clone carrying this TCR beta chain turned up a few times. What it binds is not known. The data were taken from a study of Graves' ophthalmopathy and Graves' hyperthyroidism. CDR3 length: 15 amino acids. V was pared by 0 bases and J by 5 bases, with 11 bases between. Germline CDR1 is SGHRS and CDR2 is YFSETQ. Regarding the study as a whole: Stable hyperthyroidism and ophthalmopathy were told apart by a 13-signature model, which achieved around 88% sensitivity and just over 80% specificity.

CDR3 regions of TCR beta were amplified from RNA transcripts. Investigators did first-round RT-PCR with HTBI primers, then second-round multiplex PCR. TCRdb called the multiplex PCR reads again in MiXCR, with one record for every CDR3 protein. The profile shows hundreds of thousands of distinct CDR3 sequences, approximately 21% of them singletons. The chain recombines TRBV5-1 with TRBJ2-2; D perhaps matches TRBD1 (7 bases). The material sequenced was peripheral blood. The source is a woman aged 18-35 years with stable Graves' hyperthyroidism. Some clones in this sample may be carry-over from other donors' samples. CDR3: CASSLAAGGTGELFF. The CDR3 nucleotides are TGCGCCAGCAGCTTGGCAGCAGGGGGGACCGGGGAGCTGTTTTTT.